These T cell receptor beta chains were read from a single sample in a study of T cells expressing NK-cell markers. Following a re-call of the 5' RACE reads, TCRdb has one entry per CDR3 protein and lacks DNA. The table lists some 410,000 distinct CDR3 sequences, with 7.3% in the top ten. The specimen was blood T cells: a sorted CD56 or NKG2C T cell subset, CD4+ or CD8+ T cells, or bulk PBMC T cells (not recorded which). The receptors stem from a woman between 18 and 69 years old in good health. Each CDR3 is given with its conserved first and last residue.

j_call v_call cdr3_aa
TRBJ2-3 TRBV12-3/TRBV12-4 CASSPLATQYF
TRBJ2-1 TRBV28 CASSSPRTTPYNEQFF
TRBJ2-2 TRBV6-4 CASADRVTGELFF
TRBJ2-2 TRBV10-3 CAISALGLDGELFF
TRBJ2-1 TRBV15 CATSRDRSRGYNEQFF
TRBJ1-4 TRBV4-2 CASSQSPGREDNEKLFF
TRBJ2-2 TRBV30 CAWSPTSSRNTGELFF
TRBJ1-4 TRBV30 CAWSVLFGEKLFF
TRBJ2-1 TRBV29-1 CSVVGRDEQFF
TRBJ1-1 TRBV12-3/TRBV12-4 CASSVWGPEAFF
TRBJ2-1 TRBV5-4 CASSPTAGQGLSQFF
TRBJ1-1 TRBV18 CASSPASIGNTEAFF
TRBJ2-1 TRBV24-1 CATSDLRWDEQFF
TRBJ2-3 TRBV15 CATSRAAGSGDTQYF
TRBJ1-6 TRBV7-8 CASSLDSPPPGSPLHF
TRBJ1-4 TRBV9 CASSVRAGFEKLFF
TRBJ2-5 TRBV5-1 CASTPRYQETQYF
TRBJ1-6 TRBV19 CASSILGPSSPLHF
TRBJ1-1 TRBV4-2 CASSPRTSNTEAFF
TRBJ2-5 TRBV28 CASSFRPGTVKETQYF
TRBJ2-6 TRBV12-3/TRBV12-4 CASSLIYSGANVLTF
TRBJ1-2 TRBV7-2 CASSTTRDYGYTF
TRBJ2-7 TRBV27 CASRPLGRWLEQYF
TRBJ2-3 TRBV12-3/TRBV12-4 CASSFGFEGAKVYTQYF
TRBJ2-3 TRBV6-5 CASRLAGGKDTQYF
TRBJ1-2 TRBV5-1 CASSLATRYGYTF
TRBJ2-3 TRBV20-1 CSARRLREFADTQYF
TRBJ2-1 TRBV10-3 CAIREKTSGASYNEQFF
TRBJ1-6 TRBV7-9 CASSLEGNSPLHF
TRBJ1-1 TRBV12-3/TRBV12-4 CASSFRLNTEAFF
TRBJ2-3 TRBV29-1 CSLKQGPSNTQYF
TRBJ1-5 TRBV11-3 CASSPEGSTNQPQHF
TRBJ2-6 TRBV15 CATSRRQGSGANVLTF
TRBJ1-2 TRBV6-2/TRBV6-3 CASTSQGIHGYTF
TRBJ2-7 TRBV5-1 CASSLNPSYEQYF
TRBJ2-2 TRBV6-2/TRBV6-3 CASSYSGTNTGELFF
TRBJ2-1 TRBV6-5 CASSYSPSYNEQFF
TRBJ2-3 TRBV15 CATSRERGDTQYF
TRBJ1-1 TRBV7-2 CASSRNGGYTEAFF
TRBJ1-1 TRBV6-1 CASSLTRGQDEAFF